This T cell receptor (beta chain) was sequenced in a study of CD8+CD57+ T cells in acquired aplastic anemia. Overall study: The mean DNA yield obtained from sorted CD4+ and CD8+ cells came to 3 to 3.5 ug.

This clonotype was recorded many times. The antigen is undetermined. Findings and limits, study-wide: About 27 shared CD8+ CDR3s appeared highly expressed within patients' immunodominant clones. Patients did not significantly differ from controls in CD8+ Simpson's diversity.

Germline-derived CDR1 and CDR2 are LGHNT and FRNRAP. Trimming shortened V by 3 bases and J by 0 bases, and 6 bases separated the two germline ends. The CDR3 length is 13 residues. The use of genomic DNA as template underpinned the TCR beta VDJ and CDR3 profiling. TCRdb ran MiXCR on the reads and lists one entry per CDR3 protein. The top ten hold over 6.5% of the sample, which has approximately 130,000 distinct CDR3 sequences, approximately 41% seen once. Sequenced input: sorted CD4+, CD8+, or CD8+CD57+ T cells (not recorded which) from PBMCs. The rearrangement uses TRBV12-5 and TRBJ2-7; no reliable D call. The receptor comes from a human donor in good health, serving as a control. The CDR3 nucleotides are TGTGCTAGTGGTTTTCCCAACTCCTACGAGCAGTACTTC. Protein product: CASGFPNSYEQYF. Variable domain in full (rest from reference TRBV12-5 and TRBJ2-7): DARVTQTPRHKVTEMGQEVTMRCQPILGHNTVFWYRQTMMQGLELLAYFRNRAPLDDSGMPKDRFSAEMPDATLATLKIQPSEPRDSAVYFCASGFPNSYEQYFGPGTRLTVT.